The T cell receptor (beta chain) described here comes from a study of vaccination effects on CD4 cells after COVID-19. Viral peptide pools were used in the ViraFEST assay to expand antigen-specific CD4+ T cells, and sequencing came afterward. Once cultured for 10 days, the cells underwent separation to obtain CD4+ T cells. Either the BNT162b2 or mRNA-1273 vaccine was given to participants in two doses. In culture with 8 to 10 IU/ml IL-2 and 8.5 to 10 ug/ml peptides, PBMC were grown at a few million per well. Study-level results: Late after vaccination, infection- and vaccine-induced clones showed marked clonal contraction. Nearly all vaccine-induced clones in healthy recipients recognized only SARS-CoV-2. Recruitment yielded few convalescent patients, and the study had no early post-infection timepoints.

Comments on this clone: Its antigen is as yet unknown.

Generated by immunoSEQ multiplex PCR, the TCRdb table keeps only in-frame clones and is missing some. The sample lists tens of thousands of clones, around 70% occurring once. The CDR3 covers 14 residues. The V end was cut by 2 bases, the J end by 4 bases, with 10 bases between. CDR1 LGHNT and CDR2 FRNRAP come from the germline V gene. The clonotype comes from a human donor who received a COVID-19 vaccine. The rearrangement uses TRBV12-5 and TRBJ2-3, with D possibly TRBD1 on 5 matching bases. The sequences come from CD4+ T cells from PBMCs cultured with HCoV-229E spike peptides, collected after COVID-19 vaccination. This CDR3 reads CASGLLRAADTQYF. The CDR3 nucleotides are TGTGCTAGTGGTTTGCTCAGGGCCGCAGATACGCAGTATTTT.